The sample holds a few counts of the clone carrying this T cell receptor (beta chain). The CDR3 totals 17 residues. The V segment lost 5 bases and the J segment 5 bases; nucleotides outside the gene matches: 13. Germline values: CDR1 SGHTA, CDR2 FQGTGA. The data were obtained in a study of T cells in Graves' hyperthyroidism and ophthalmopathy. RNA transcripts gave rise to amplified TCR beta CDR3 regions. The HTBI set primed first-round TCR CDR3 RT-PCR. TCRdb reprocessed the multiplex PCR reads via MiXCR and lists one record per CDR3 protein. The sample contains fewer than 400,000 distinct CDR3 sequences, about 14% of which appear only once.

The chain employs TRBV7-3 and TRBJ2-1; TRBD2 aligns across 9 bases. The sample was blood. This clonotype was sampled from a man in his forties or fifties with Graves' ophthalmopathy. This CDR3 reads CASSPGSGGREDNEQFF. DNA of the CDR3: TGTGCCAGCAGCCCGGGGAGTGGCGGGAGGGAAGACAATGAGCAGTTCTTC. Full variable domain (rest looked up from reference TRBV7-3 and TRBJ2-1): GAGVSQTPSNKVTEKGKYVELRCDPISGHTALYWYRQSLGQGPEFLIYFQGTGAADDSGLPNDRFFAVRPEGSVSTLKIQRTERGDSAVYLCASSPGSGGREDNEQFFGPGTRLTVL.